The T cell receptor (beta chain) described here comes from a study of identifying expanded T cells in peripheral blood. Findings of the study overall: Approximately 1.1 clones differed between technical replicates, versus roughly 17 and 20 over time. Approximately two-week clone count variance significantly increased as total template count grew.

On this clone: Its antigen is as yet unknown.

This CDR3 contains 13 residues. After removal of 6 bases from V and 4 bases from J, the junction contained 5 bases not matched to a gene. Germline V gives CDR1 MNHNY, CDR2 SVGAGI (reference sequence). Collection occurred without any documented infections or immune events in donors. Profiling relied on immunoSEQ multiplex PCR, and the TCRdb table lists in-frame clones only, not all of them. The sample has about 94,000 clones, roughly 88% seen once. The receptor was derived from a person aged 18 to 70 in good health. Sequencing was done on a sample of blood. V gene TRBV6-6 combines with J gene TRBJ1-2; 7 positions agree with TRBD1. CDR3 residues: CASSPDRLYGYTF. The CDR3 nucleotides read TGTGCCAGCAGCCCGGACAGGCTCTATGGCTACACCTTC.